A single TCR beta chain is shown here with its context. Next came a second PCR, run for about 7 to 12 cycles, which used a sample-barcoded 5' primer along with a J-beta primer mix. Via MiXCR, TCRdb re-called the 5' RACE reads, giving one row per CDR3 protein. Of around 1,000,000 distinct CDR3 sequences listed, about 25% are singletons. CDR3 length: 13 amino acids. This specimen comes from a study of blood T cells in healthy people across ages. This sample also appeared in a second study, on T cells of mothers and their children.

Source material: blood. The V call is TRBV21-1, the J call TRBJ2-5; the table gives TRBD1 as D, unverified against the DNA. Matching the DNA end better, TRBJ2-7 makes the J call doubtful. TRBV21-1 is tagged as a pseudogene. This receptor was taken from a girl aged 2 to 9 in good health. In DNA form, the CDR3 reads TGTGCCAGCAGCAGATGTAGGGGTTACGAGCAGTACTTC. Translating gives CASSRCRGYEQYF.